This T cell receptor (beta chain) was obtained from a study of T cell responses to AZD1222 COVID-19 vaccine. Whole-study results and caveats: There were vaccine-associated CD4 TCRs across spike, dominant at 160-218 and 743-854. Mostly white British, mostly female donors; authors suggested clonal diversity may be underestimated. Compared with day 0, the breadth and depth of the Spike-specific TCR repertoire rose significantly after two doses of AZD1222.

Germline loops: CDR1 SGHDN, CDR2 FVKESK. This CDR3 contains 13 residues. The ends were cut back, 0 bases at V and 1 base at J, with 3 bases in the middle. Assay used: immunoSEQ multiplex PCR; TCRdb lists only in-frame clones, some missing. This table has just under 100,000 clones, over 75% appearing once. As for this clone: Its specificity is unknown.

The origin of this receptor is an adult in good health. This sample comprised peripheral blood, obtained on day 0 of AZD1222 vaccination. The chain couples TRBV14 to TRBJ1-1, with D unresolved. CDR3 DNA: TGTGCCAGCAGCCAAGAGAGGAACACTGAAGCTTTCTTT. The encoded protein is CASSQERNTEAFF. The whole variable domain, filled in from reference TRBV14 and TRBJ1-1, reads EAGVTQFPSHSVIEKGQTVTLRCDPISGHDNLYWYRRVMGKEIKFLLHFVKESKQDESGMPNNRFLAERTGGTYSTLKVQPAELEDSGVYFCASSQERNTEAFFGQGTRLTVV.